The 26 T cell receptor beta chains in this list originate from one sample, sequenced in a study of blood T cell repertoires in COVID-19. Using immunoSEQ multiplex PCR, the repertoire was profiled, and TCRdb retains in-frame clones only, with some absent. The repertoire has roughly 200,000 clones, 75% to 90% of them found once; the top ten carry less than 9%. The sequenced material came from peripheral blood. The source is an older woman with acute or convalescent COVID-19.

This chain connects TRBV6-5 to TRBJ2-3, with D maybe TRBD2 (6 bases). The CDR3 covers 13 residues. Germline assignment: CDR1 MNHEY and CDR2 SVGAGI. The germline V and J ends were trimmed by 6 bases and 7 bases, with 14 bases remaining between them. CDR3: CASSQGDFYTQYF. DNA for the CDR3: TGTGCCAGCAGCCAAGGGGACTTCTATACGCAGTATTTT.

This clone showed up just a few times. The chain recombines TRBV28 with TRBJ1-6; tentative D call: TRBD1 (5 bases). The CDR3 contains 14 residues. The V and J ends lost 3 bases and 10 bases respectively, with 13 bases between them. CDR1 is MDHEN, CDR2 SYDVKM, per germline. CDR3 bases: TGTGCCAGCAGTTTTGGCAGGGAGGGGTCACCCCTCCACTTT. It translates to CASSFGREGSPLHF.

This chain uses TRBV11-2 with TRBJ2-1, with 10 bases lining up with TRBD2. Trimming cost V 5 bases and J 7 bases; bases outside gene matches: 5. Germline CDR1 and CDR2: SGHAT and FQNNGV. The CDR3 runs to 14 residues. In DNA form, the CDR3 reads TGTGCCAGCAGCCAAGGTAGCGGGAGGAATGAGCAGTTCTTC. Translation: CASSQGSGRNEQFF.

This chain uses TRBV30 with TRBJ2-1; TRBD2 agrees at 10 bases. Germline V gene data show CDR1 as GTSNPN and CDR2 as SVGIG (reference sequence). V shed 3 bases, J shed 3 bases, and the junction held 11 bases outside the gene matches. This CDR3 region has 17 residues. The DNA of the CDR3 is TGTGCCTGGAGGGTTCGATCACGACTAGCGGGCTACAATGAGCAGTTCTTC. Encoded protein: CAWRVRSRLAGYNEQFF.

CDR3 protein: CASNRDRSTDTQYF. DNA of the CDR3: TGTGCCAGCAATCGGGACAGGAGCACAGATACGCAGTATTTT. The V call is TRBV2, the J call TRBJ2-3, with 8 bases lining up with TRBD1. After removal of 7 bases from V and 0 bases from J, the junction contained 3 bases not matched to a gene. CDR3 size: 14 residues. Germline CDR1 SNHLY, CDR2 FYNNEI.

CDR3 bases: TGTGCCAGTCATCGAGGGGGTGGGTATGGCTACACCTTC. Residues: CASHRGGGYGYTF. The chain combines TRBV27 with TRBJ1-2, with D possibly being TRBD1 (6 bases). With 9 bases removed from V and 5 bases from J, the gap between germline ends came to 16 bases. CDR1 and CDR2 from the germline V gene are MNHEY and SMNVEV (reference sequence). The CDR3 totals 13 residues.

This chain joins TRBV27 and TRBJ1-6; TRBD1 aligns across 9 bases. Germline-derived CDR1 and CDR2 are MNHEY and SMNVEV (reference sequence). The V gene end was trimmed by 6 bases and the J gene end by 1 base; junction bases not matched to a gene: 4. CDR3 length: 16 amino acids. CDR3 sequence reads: CASRGQGGSYNSPLHF. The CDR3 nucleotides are TGTGCCAGCAGGGGACAGGGTGGTTCCTATAATTCACCCCTCCACTTT.

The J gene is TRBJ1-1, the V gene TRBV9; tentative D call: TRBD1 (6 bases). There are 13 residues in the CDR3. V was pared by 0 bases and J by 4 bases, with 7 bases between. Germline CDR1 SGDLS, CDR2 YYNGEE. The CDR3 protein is CASSVGGPTEAFF. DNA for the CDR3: TGTGCCAGCAGCGTAGGGGGGCCCACTGAAGCTTTCTTT.

For the CDR3, the DNA is TGTGCCAGCAGCTTAGAGGCGGGTGCACAGTTCTTC. This codes for CASSLEAGAQFF. V and J are TRBV11-3 and TRBJ2-1, with D tentatively TRBD2 (5 bases). CDR1 and CDR2 (germline): SGHNT, YENEEA. Trimming left V 0 bases short and J 13 bases short, with 10 bases between. This CDR3 has 12 amino acids.

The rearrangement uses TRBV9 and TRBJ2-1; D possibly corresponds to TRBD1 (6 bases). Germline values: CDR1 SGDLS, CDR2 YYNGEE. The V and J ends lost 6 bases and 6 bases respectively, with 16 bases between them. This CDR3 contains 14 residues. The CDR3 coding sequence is TGTGCCAGCACCCGGGACACAGTACCCAATGAGCAGTTCTTC. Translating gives CASTRDTVPNEQFF. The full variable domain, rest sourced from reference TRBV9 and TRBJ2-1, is DSGVTQTPKHLITATGQRVTLRCSPRSGDLSVYWYQQSLDQGLQFLIQYYNGEERAKGNILERFSAQQFPDLHSELNLSSLELGDSALYFCASTRDTVPNEQFFGPGTRLTVL.

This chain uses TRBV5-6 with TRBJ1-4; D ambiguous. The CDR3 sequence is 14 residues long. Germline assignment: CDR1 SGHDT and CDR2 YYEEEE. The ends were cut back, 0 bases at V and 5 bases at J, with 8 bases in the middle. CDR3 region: CASSLGAANEKLFF. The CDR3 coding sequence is TGTGCCAGCAGCTTGGGGGCCGCCAATGAAAAACTGTTTTTT.

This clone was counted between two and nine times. CDR3 sequence reads: CASSYRDSSYEQYF. The CDR3 DNA sequence: TGTGCCAGCAGTTACAGGGACAGCTCCTACGAGCAGTACTTC. The chain employs TRBV6-5 and TRBJ2-7; 7 bases agree with TRBD1. The CDR3 loop spans 14 amino acids. Germline V lookup: CDR1 MNHEY, CDR2 SVGAGI. With V trimmed by 2 bases and J by 0 bases, 1 base remained unmatched.

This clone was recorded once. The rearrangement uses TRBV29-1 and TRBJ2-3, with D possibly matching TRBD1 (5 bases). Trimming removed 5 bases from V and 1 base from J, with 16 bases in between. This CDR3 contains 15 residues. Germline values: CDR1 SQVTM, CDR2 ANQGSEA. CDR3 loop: CSVFTSGHGTDTQYF. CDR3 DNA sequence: TGCAGCGTTTTTACGTCAGGGCACGGCACAGATACGCAGTATTTT.

The CDR3 DNA sequence: TGTGCCAGCAGTTTACCGGGGGGATCTAACTATGGCTACACCTTC. This encodes CASSLPGGSNYGYTF. The rearrangement joins TRBV28 to TRBJ1-2; maybe TRBD1 (5 bases). Germline V CDR1 and CDR2: MDHEN, SYDVKM. Trimming removed 2 bases from V and 0 bases from J, with 10 bases in between. The CDR3 has 15 amino acids.

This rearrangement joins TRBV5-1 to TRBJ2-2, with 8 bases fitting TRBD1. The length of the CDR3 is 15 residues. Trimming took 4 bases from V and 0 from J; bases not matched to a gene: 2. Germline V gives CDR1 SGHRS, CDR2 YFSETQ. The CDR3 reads CASSPTGANTGELFF. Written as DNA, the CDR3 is TGCGCCAGCAGCCCGACAGGGGCGAACACCGGGGAGCTGTTTTTT.

CDR3 DNA: TGTGCCAGCAGTGCTACAGGGTACACCGGGGAGCTGTTTTTT. Protein: CASSATGYTGELFF. This rearrangement joins TRBV6-4 to TRBJ2-2, with TRBD1 as a possible D gene (6 bases). The CDR3 runs 14 residues. Germline values: CDR1 MRHNA, CDR2 SNTAGT. Trimming removed 4 bases at V and 3 bases at J, with 9 bases between.

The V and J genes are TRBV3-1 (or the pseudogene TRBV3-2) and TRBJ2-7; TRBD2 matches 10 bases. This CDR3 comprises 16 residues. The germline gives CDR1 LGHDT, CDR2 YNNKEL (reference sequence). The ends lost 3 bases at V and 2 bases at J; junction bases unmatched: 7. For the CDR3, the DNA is TGTGCCAGCAGCCACCTGACTAGCGGGCGACCCTACGAGCAGTACTTC. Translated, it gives CASSHLTSGRPYEQYF.

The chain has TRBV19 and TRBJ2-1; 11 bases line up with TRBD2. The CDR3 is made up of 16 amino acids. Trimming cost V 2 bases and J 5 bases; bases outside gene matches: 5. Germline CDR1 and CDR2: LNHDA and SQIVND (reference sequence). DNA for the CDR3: TGTGCCAGTAGTATAACGGTAGCGGGAGGGGACAATGAGCAGTTCTTC. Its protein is CASSITVAGGDNEQFF.

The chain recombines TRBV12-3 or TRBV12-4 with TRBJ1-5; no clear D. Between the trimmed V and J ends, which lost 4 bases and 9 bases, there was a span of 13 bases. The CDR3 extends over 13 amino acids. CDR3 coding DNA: TGTGCCAGCAGTTCGACACTTCTGTCGCCCCAGCATTTT. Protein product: CASSSTLLSPQHF.

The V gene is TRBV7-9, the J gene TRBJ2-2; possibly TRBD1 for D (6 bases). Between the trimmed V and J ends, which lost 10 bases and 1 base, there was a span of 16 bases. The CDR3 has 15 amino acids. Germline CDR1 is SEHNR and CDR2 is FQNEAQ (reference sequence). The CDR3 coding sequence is TGTGCCACGAATCCTACAGGGCTGAACACCGGGGAGCTGTTTTTT. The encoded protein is CATNPTGLNTGELFF.

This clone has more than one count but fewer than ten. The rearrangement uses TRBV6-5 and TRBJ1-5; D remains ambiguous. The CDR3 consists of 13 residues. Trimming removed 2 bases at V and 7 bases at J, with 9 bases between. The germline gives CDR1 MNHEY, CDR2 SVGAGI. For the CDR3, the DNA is TGTGCCAGCAGTTACGGGAGGAACCAGCCCCAGCATTTT. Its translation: CASSYGRNQPQHF.

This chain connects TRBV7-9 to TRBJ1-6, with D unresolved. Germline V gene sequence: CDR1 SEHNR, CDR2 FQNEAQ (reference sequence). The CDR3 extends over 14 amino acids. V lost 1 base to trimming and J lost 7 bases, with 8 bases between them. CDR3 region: CASSLETENSPLHF. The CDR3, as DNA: TGTGCCAGCAGCTTAGAAACTGAAAATTCACCCCTCCACTTT.

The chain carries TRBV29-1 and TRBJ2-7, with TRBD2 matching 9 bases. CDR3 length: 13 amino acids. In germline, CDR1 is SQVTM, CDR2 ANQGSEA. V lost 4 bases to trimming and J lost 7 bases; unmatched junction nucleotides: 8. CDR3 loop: CSVGGGLALEQYF. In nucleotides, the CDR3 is TGCAGCGTTGGGGGGGGACTAGCCTTGGAGCAGTACTTC.

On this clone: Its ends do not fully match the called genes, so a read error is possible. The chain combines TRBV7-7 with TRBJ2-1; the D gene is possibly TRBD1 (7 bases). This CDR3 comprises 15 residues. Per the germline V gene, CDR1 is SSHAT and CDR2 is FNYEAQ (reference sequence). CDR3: CASSTGDSAYNEQFF. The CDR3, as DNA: TGTGCTAGCAGCACAGGGGACTCAGCCTACAATGAGCAGTTCTTC.

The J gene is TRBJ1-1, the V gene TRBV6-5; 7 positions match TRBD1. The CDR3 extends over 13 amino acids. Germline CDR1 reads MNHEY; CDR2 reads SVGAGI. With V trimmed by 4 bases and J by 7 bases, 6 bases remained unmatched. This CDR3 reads CASSSLWTGEAFF. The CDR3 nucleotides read TGTGCCAGCAGTTCACTTTGGACAGGTGAAGCTTTCTTT.

The CDR3 here is CATTQGAREPQHF. The CDR3 DNA reads TGTGCCACCACCCAGGGGGCTCGGGAGCCCCAGCATTTT. The rearrangement links TRBV6-5 to TRBJ1-5, with 8 bases matching TRBD1. The CDR3 loop spans 13 amino acids. V was clipped by 10 bases and J by 8 bases; unmatched bases: 10. Germline values: CDR1 MNHEY, CDR2 SVGAGI.